This T cell receptor beta chain was obtained from a study of OX40 agonist ivuxolimab in advanced cancers. The length of the CDR3 is 12 residues. Trimming pared 6 bases from V and 7 bases from J, leaving 12 bases between. Germline V lookup: CDR1 MNHEY, CDR2 SVGAGI. Assay used: immunoSEQ multiplex PCR; TCRdb lists only in-frame clones, some missing. The data show roughly 79,000 clones, around 84% seen once. The input for sequencing was CD4+ or CD8+ T cells sorted from blood, taken in a trial of the OX40 agonist ivuxolimab. The sequence came from an adult with an advanced solid tumor such as melanoma, head and neck, liver or kidney cancer. The chain carries TRBV6-5 and TRBJ1-2; TRBD1 is a possible D gene (5 bases). This chain's CDR3 is CASRGRGRGYTF. The CDR3 DNA reads as TGTGCCAGCAGGGGGAGGGGACGTGGCTACACCTTC.